This T cell receptor beta chain was captured in a study of blood T cells in healthy people across ages (dated by TCRdb to between 2014 and 2017). At the level of the whole study: In model experiments, template switching captured roughly one uniquely barcoded TCR beta cDNA molecule for every two T cells. To track age-related changes in TCR beta repertoire diversity, the study relied on deep sequencing normalized with unique cDNA molecular identifiers. Four age groups were formed from the donors: young (average 16 years), middle-aged (around 41), aged (over 55) and long-lived (approximately 80). To avoid experimental bias, donors of different ages were randomly spread across the sequencing lanes. The study analyzed two additional independent replicas of 1 million unique cDNA reads from the same blood draw for two donors, one aged 18 to 29 and one aged 80 or older. Here is what the overall study found, with its caveats: Compared with the aged group, the long-lived group had more naive CD4+ T cells, fewer expanded clones and increased TCR diversity, suggesting age selection. Because profiling used bulk unsorted PBMCs, naive and antigen-experienced compartments could not be compared conclusively. Because the CMV infection status of the donors was unknown, age-related changes in expanded clonotypes may potentially have been confounded. Total diversity estimates from one million sequenced T cells were considered lower bounds and underestimates. Observed TCR beta diversity per million T cells fell roughly linearly with age, and a significant reduction was already apparent by age roughly 40. A strong correlation was found between observed TCR beta diversity and the percentage of naive T cells measured by flow cytometry.

In the germline V gene (reference sequence), CDR1 corresponds to DFQATT and CDR2 to SNEGSKA. Reading from cysteine to phenylalanine, the CDR3 counts 16 amino acids. Only the CDR3 DNA is retained, 48 bases long and in frame from the first base. Library preparation employed 5' RACE. The second PCR ran for about 6 to 12 cycles and used a J-beta primer mix along with a sample-barcoded 5' primer. A template-switch 5' adaptor carrying 12 random nucleotides introduced a unique molecular identifier onto each TCR beta cDNA molecule. At least 2.5 million CDR3-containing paired-end reads were obtained from each sample. The Mint cDNA synthesis kit, primed by a TRBC-specific oligonucleotide, was used to synthesize first-strand cDNA from all RNA. Following uracil-DNA glycosylase treatment, a first 18-cycle PCR with universal primers M1SS and BC2_uni_R was performed on all cDNA. The paper's processing steps were these. Each sample was normalized by randomly selecting 1 million high-quality reads, each carrying a distinct molecular identifier. Reads with shared molecular identifiers were discarded instead of being binned into consensus sequences. MiTCR, with a Q25 quality threshold and the strictest error-elimination algorithm, was used for CDR3 identification, clonotype clustering and error correction. A nonparametric unseen species model with Euler transformation was used to estimate a lower bound on total TCR beta diversity. TCRdb reran the public reads through fastp at Q25 and MiXCR, keeping productive beta chains. Rows with one shared CDR3 protein collapse into an entry with the most common genes and DNA. TCRdb's processing, not the study's, gives the V and J calls here. The sample table records over 1,500,000 distinct CDR3 sequences; around 40% of these occur just once. More than 20% of the sample is held by the ten biggest clonotypes.

Concerning this clonotype itself: Its recognized antigen is unknown. No quality values exist for individual bases; no much larger clone is one base distant.

The 39 donors, aged roughly 6 to 95 years, were systemically healthy Caucasian individuals from Russia. Around 10 milliliters of peripheral blood were collected from each donor into EDTA-treated Vacutainer tubes. Ficoll-Paque density-gradient centrifugation was used to isolate PBMCs, with at least 6 million obtained per sample. Trizol reagent was used to extract total RNA from the PBMCs, yielding at least 5 micrograms per sample. For every donor, an aliquot of PBMCs went through flow cytometry to measure the percentages of naive CD45RAhigh/CD27high T cells. The sequenced sample was blood. The rearrangement joined TRBV20-1 to TRBJ2-1, with 9 middle bases fitting TRBD2. The end of the DNA aligns better with TRBJ2-7, so the J call may be wrong. This TCR derives from a human donor in good health. The CDR3 region: CSARVRGGYSYNEQYF. The nucleotide sequence is TGCAGTGCTAGAGTGCGGGGGGGCTACTCCTACAATGAGCAGTACTTC.